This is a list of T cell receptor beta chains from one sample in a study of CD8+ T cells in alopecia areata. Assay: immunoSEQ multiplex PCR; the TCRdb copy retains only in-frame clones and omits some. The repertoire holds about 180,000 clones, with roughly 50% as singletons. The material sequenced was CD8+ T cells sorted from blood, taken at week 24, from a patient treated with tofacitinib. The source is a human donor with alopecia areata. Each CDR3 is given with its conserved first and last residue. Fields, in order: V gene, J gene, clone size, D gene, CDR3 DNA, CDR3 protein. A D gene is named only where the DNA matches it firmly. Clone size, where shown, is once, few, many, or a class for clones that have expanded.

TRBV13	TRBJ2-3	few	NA	TGTGCCAGCAGCTTTGGCGGGGAGCTCACAGATACGCAGTATTTT	CASSFGGELTDTQYF
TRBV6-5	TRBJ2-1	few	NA	TGTGCCAGCAGCTTTGAGGGACCCAATCCCAATGAGCAGTTCTTC	CASSFEGPNPNEQFF
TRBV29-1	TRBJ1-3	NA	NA	TGCAGCGTTGTGATGAAGAACACCATATATTTT	CSVVMKNTIYF
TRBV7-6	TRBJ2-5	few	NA	TGTGCCAGCAGCAGAGGGGGGGGGTCGACCCAAGAGACCCAGTACTTC	CASSRGGGSTQETQYF
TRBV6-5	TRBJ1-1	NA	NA	TGTGCCAGCAGTCCCGGGCCTGAAGCTTTCTTT	CASSPGPEAFF
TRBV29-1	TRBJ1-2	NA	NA	TGCAGCGTAACCGACATCTCGCTCTATGGCTACACCTTC	CSVTDISLYGYTF
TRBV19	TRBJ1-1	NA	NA	TGTGCCAGTACTACGCCAGGGAAGACTGAAGCTTTCTTT	CASTTPGKTEAFF
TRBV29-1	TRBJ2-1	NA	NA	TGCAGCGTTGAACGGAACAATGAGCAGTTCTTC	CSVERNNEQFF
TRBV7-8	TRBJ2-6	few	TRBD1	TGTGCCAGCAGCGGGACAGGGGCTGGGGCCAACGTCCTGACTTTC	CASSGTGAGANVLTF
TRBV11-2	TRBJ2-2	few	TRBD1	TGTGCCAGCAGCTTAAACAGGGGCACCGGGGAGCTGTTTTTT	CASSLNRGTGELFF
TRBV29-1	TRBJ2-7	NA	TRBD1	TGCAGCGCCGTGGGACAGGGTTACGAGCAGTACTTC	CSAVGQGYEQYF
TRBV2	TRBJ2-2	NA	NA	TGTGCCAGCAGTGTGGATGTTTCCGGGGAGCTGTTTTTT	CASSVDVSGELFF
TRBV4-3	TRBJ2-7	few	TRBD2	TGCGCCAGCAGCCAAGATAGGGCGGGGGCCTACGAGCAGTACTTC	CASSQDRAGAYEQYF
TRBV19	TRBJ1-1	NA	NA	TGTGCCAGTAGTATACCCCGTGCGGCAGGGAAAGAGTTACCTGAAGCTTTCTTT	CASSIPRAAGKELPEAFF
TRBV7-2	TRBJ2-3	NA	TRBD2	TGTGCCAGCAGTCTAGCGGGGGAGCAGTATTTT	CASSLAGEQYF
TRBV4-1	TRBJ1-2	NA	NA	TGCGCCAGCAGCCAAGATCGAGGTACCTATGGCTACACCTTC	CASSQDRGTYGYTF
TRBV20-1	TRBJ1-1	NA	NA	TGCAGTGCTAGGAACACTGAAGCTTTCTTT	CSARNTEAFF
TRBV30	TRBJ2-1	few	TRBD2	TGTGCCTGGAGTGTAGGGACTAGCGGGGGCAATGAGCAGTTCTTC	CAWSVGTSGGNEQFF
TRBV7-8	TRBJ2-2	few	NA	TGTGCCAGCAGCCCCAGTTCTCCTACCGGGGAGCTGTTTTTT	CASSPSSPTGELFF